This TCR beta chain is from a study of CD8 T cells in Susac syndrome. Findings of the study overall: The number of individuals included in the study's TCR sequencing and HLA analysis was acknowledged as relatively small.

Germline values: CDR1 SEHNR, CDR2 FQNEAQ (reference sequence). This CDR3 is built from 11 residues. V was pared by 5 bases and J by 9 bases, with 11 bases between. Remarks on this clonotype: Its antigen is unknown.

Sequencing of TCR beta was undertaken in CD8+ and CD4+ T cells derived from blood. In the multiple sclerosis control group, patients were treatment-naive and had stable or active relapsing-remitting disease. The authors reverse transcribed about 0.5 to 1 ug RNA with random hexamers. Across 54 Vbeta and 13 Jbeta, immunoSEQ multiplex PCR amplified TCR beta CDR3. TCRdb re-called the immunoSEQ multiplex PCR reads with MiXCR, one entry per CDR3 protein. Seen here are 120,000 or so distinct CDR3 sequences, approximately 94% observed once, and the top ten hold around 0.13%. Material: CD4+ T cells from PBMCs. The chain uses TRBV7-9 and TRBJ2-7; D is ambiguous. The sequence was obtained from a human donor with multiple sclerosis. CDR3 sequence reads: CASSATFSQYF. The CDR3 nucleotides read TGTGCCAGCAGCGCCACTTTCTCGCAGTACTTC.